These 29 T cell receptor beta chains were sequenced from one sample in a study of T cell responses to AZD1222 COVID-19 vaccine. Some clones are missing from TCRdb's copy, which holds only in-frame ones; the method was immunoSEQ multiplex PCR. The sample has about 93,000 clones; 80% to 90% are singletons. Source: peripheral blood, taken on day 0 of AZD1222 vaccination. The receptors derive from an adult in good health.

The genes are TRBV9 and TRBJ2-7, with D perhaps assigned TRBD1 or TRBD2 (5 bases each). Trimming cost V 0 bases and J 3 bases, with 10 bases left between them. This CDR3 spans 14 amino acids. Germline assignment: CDR1 SGDLS and CDR2 YYNGEE. CDR3 nucleotides: TGTGCCAGCAGCGTAGCTGAGGGGTACTACGAGCAGTACTTC. It encodes CASSVAEGYYEQYF.

V gene TRBV7-9 combines with J gene TRBJ2-3; tentatively, D is TRBD1 (5 bases). Germline CDR1 and CDR2: SEHNR and FQNEAQ (reference sequence). This CDR3 is built from 15 residues. V dropped 4 bases and J dropped 0 bases, with 11 bases sitting between them. In nucleotides, the CDR3 is TGTGCCAGCAGCTCCTCCAGGGTTAGCACAGATACGCAGTATTTT. Amino acid sequence: CASSSSRVSTDTQYF.

The rearrangement joins TRBV18 to TRBJ1-2; TRBD1 is a possible D gene (5 bases). This CDR3 has 16 residues. The germline gives CDR1 KGHSH, CDR2 LQKENI. Trimming stripped 2 bases from V and 4 bases from J, with 17 bases between. The CDR3 sequence: CASSPSPLQAFYGYTF. DNA of the CDR3: TGTGCCAGCTCACCAAGCCCGCTACAGGCCTTCTATGGCTACACCTTC.

This clone was detected only a few times. The chain carries TRBV7-2 and TRBJ2-7, with 14 nucleotides matching TRBD2. The CDR3 totals 17 residues. V lost 5 bases to trimming and J lost 2 bases; unmatched junction nucleotides: 8. Germline V CDR1 and CDR2: SGHTA, FQGNSA. The CDR3, as DNA: TGTGCCAGCAGCCCAGGACTAGCGGGGGGCTCAGCCTACGAGCAGTACTTC. Its translation: CASSPGLAGGSAYEQYF.

The chain carries TRBV10-3 and TRBJ2-7; D is unclear. V was clipped by 6 bases and J by 5 bases, with 11 bases between them. Germline-derived CDR1 and CDR2 are ENHRY and SYGVKD. CDR3 length: 12 residues. The CDR3 spells CAIRGSKHEQYF. The CDR3 DNA follows: TGTGCCATCAGAGGTTCCAAACACGAGCAGTACTTC.

This chain connects TRBV7-9 to TRBJ2-5; D remains unclear. The V gene lost 0 bases and the J gene lost 0 bases, with 2 bases spanning the gap. This CDR3 contains 13 residues. The germline V gene has CDR1 SEHNR and CDR2 FQNEAQ (reference sequence). CDR3 sequence (DNA): TGTGCCAGCAGCTTAGCCAACCAAGAGACCCAGTACTTC. Encoded protein: CASSLANQETQYF.

This clone has a handful of counts. The V call is TRBV7-2, the J call TRBJ2-7; no reliable D call. Trimming cost V 2 bases and J 3 bases, with 17 bases left between them. Germline V gene data show CDR1 as SGHTA and CDR2 as FQGNSA. The CDR3 has 16 amino acids. The CDR3 nucleotides are TGTGCCAGCAGCTTATCTCTCGGACCGACCGGCTACGAGCAGTACTTC. It specifies CASSLSLGPTGYEQYF.

The CDR3 region has the DNA TGCGCCAGCAGCTTGAACAGGGGGAATCAAGAGACCCAGTACTTC. Translating gives CASSLNRGNQETQYF. The rearrangement links TRBV5-1 to TRBJ2-5; 8 bases match TRBD1. The CDR3 is 15 amino acids. Trimming at V came to 1 base and at J to 2 bases, leaving 4 bases not matched to a gene. Germline assignment: CDR1 SGHRS and CDR2 YFSETQ.

The V gene is TRBV25-1, the J gene TRBJ1-3; D call uncertain. The ends were cut back, 3 bases at V and 0 bases at J, with 9 bases in the middle. This CDR3 has 15 residues. Germline CDR1 MGHDK, CDR2 SYGVNS. CDR3 protein: CASSDGGISGNTIYF. In DNA, the CDR3 is TGTGCCAGCAGTGACGGTGGAATCTCTGGAAACACCATATATTTT.

J is TRBJ1-3 and V is TRBV19; D ambiguous. Germline V CDR1 and CDR2: LNHDA, SQIVND (reference sequence). The V and J ends lost 3 bases and 3 bases respectively, with 3 bases between them. This CDR3 contains 12 residues. The CDR3, as DNA: TGTGCCAGTAGTATTCTTGGAAACACCATATATTTT. Amino acids: CASSILGNTIYF. The variable domain in full, with the rest retrieved from reference TRBV19 and TRBJ1-3, is DGGITQSPKYLFRKEGQNVTLSCEQNLNHDAMYWYRQDPGQGLRLIYYSQIVNDFQKGDIAEGYSVSREKKESFPLTVTSAQKNPTAFYLCASSILGNTIYFGEGSWLTVV.

The chain combines TRBV5-1 with TRBJ2-2; 9 positions agree with TRBD1. The length of the CDR3 is 16 residues. The junction had 6 bases not matched to a gene; V was cut back by 2 bases and J by 4 bases. Germline V CDR1 and CDR2: SGHRS, YFSETQ. CDR3 nucleotides: TGCGCCAGCAGCTTAGTTGGACAGGGGTCCACCGGGGAGCTGTTTTTT. Translation gives CASSLVGQGSTGELFF. Full variable domain (missing parts from reference TRBV5-1 and TRBJ2-2): KAGVTQTPRYLIKTRGQQVTLSCSPISGHRSVSWYQQTPGQGLQFLFEYFSETQRNKGNFPGRFSGRQFSNSRSEMNVSTLELGDSALYLCASSLVGQGSTGELFFGEGSRLTVL.

V is TRBV6-1 and J is TRBJ1-1; 7 positions match TRBD1. Per the germline V gene, CDR1 is MNHNS and CDR2 is SASEGT. The length of the CDR3 is 13 residues. V gave up 0 bases and J gave up 8 bases; unmatched junction bases: 3. The CDR3 spells CASSEAQGSEAFF. As DNA, the CDR3 is TGTGCCAGCAGTGAAGCACAGGGGTCCGAAGCTTTCTTT.

The chain has TRBV6-7 and TRBJ1-6; D gene uncertain. TRBV6-7 is noted as an ORF with a role that remains uncertain. Trimming took 7 bases from V and 8 from J, leaving 21 bases between them. The CDR3 sequence is 16 residues long. CDR3 sequence (DNA): TGTGCCAGCACCCCGTCCCGGAGCCTAGTTTATTCACCCCTCCACTTT. This codes for CASTPSRSLVYSPLHF.

The V and J genes are TRBV5-8 and TRBJ2-1; TRBD2 agrees at 9 bases. The CDR3 is made up of 17 amino acids. Germline-derived CDR1 and CDR2 are SGHTS and YDEGEE. V gave up 0 bases and J gave up 8 bases; unmatched junction bases: 12. The CDR3 DNA is TGTGCCAGCAGCTTGGCACTTAGCGGGAGAGGCTTAGATGAGCAGTTCTTC. Residues: CASSLALSGRGLDEQFF.

The chain is built from TRBV20-1 and TRBJ2-3, with D unclear. The V end lost 3 bases, the J end lost 8 bases, and 9 bases lay between the germline ends. The CDR3 consists of 11 residues. Per germline, CDR1 DFQATT and CDR2 SNEGSKA (reference sequence). The CDR3: CSASPSGTQYF. The CDR3 DNA reads as TGCAGTGCTAGTCCGTCAGGTACGCAGTATTTT.

The chain uses TRBV10-3 and TRBJ2-5; 7 positions match TRBD1. Germline loops: CDR1 ENHRY, CDR2 SYGVKD. Trimming cost V 7 bases and J 1 base; bases outside gene matches: 9. The length of the CDR3 is 15 residues. CDR3 DNA sequence: TGTGCCATCAACGGTACCAGGGGGTGCCAAGAGACCCAGTACTTC. As protein: CAINGTRGCQETQYF.

The V and J genes are TRBV1 and TRBJ2-2; TRBD2 is the table's D call and was not checked against the DNA. TRBV1 is termed a pseudogene. This CDR3 spans 17 amino acids. The CDR3 sequence: CTSSQDPTGLASGELFF. CDR3 DNA sequence: TGCACCAGCAGCCAAGATCCTACGGGACTAGCATCCGGGGAGCTGTTTTTT.

The V call is TRBV15, the J call TRBJ2-2; D unclear. The V gene lost 0 bases and the J gene lost 5 bases, with 7 bases spanning the gap. In germline, CDR1 is LNHNV, CDR2 YYDKDF (reference sequence). The CDR3 is 14 residues long. In DNA, the CDR3 is TGTGCCACCAGCAGAGATGCGTGGACCGGGGAGCTGTTTTTT. Translation gives CATSRDAWTGELFF.

V usage is TRBV12-5 and J usage is TRBJ1-5, with 7 bases matching TRBD1. The CDR3 runs to 14 residues. Per the germline V gene, CDR1 is LGHNT and CDR2 is FRNRAP. V gave up 7 bases and J gave up 6 bases; unmatched junction bases: 9. In DNA, the CDR3 is TGTGCTAGTGCCGAGACAGGGTTTACTCAGCCCCAGCATTTT. It translates to CASAETGFTQPQHF.

This clone was found a few times. This chain links TRBV14 with TRBJ2-5; 7 nucleotides align to TRBD1. CDR3 length: 14 residues. Unmatched junction bases numbered 7, after V lost 4 bases and J lost 5 bases. Germline V lookup: CDR1 SGHDN, CDR2 FVKESK. DNA for the CDR3: TGTGCCAGCAGCCCTCGACAGGGCGGGGAGACCCAGTACTTC. This sequence encodes CASSPRQGGETQYF.

CDR3 in amino acids: CASSQGTGNYEQYF. The CDR3 nucleotides are TGTGCCAGCAGCCAAGGGACAGGGAATTACGAGCAGTACTTC. The V gene is TRBV3-1 (or the pseudogene TRBV3-2), the J gene TRBJ2-7; 8 bases are a match to TRBD1. Trimming took 1 base from V and 4 from J; bases not matched to a gene: 3. Per germline, CDR1 LGHDT and CDR2 YNNKEL (reference sequence). The CDR3 sequence is 14 residues long.

This sequence joins TRBV7-2 and TRBJ2-7, with 9 bases identical to TRBD2. V was pared by 4 bases and J by 4 bases, with 2 bases of the junction left unmatched. The CDR3 consists of 13 residues. Germline V gene sequence: CDR1 SGHTA, CDR2 FQGNSA. This CDR3 is CASSSSGIYEQYF. In nucleotides, the CDR3 is TGTGCCAGCAGCTCTAGCGGGATTTACGAGCAGTACTTC. The whole variable domain, filled in from reference TRBV7-2 and TRBJ2-7, reads GAGVSQSPSNKVTEKGKDVELRCDPISGHTALYWYRQSLGQGLEFLIYFQGNSAPDKSGLPSDRFSAERTGGSVSTLTIQRTQQEDSAVYLCASSSSGIYEQYFGPGTRLTVT.

The CDR3 is CASSLIGGADEKLFF. The CDR3 DNA reads as TGTGCCAGCAGCTTAATAGGGGGCGCGGATGAAAAACTGTTTTTT. The chain recombines TRBV7-2 with TRBJ1-4; 7 nucleotides line up with TRBD1. Germline V gene sequence: CDR1 SGHTA, CDR2 FQGNSA. V lost 2 bases and J lost 6; bases outside the gene matches: 6. The CDR3 has 15 amino acids.

In DNA, the CDR3 is TGTGCCAGCAGCTCAGGACAGGAAAGAGAGCAGTACTTC. Translating gives CASSSGQEREQYF. The gene calls are TRBV6-2 or TRBV6-3 and TRBJ2-7; 7 bases line up with TRBD1. The germline V gene has CDR1 MNHEY and CDR2 SVGEGT. This CDR3 contains 13 residues. V lost 6 bases, J lost 7 bases, and 9 bases stayed unmatched.

The chain has TRBV6-5 and TRBJ1-3; D remains ambiguous. CDR1 is MNHEY, CDR2 SVGAGI, per germline. The CDR3 spans 15 residues. Trimming stripped 0 bases from V and 4 bases from J, with 10 bases between. The DNA of the CDR3 is TGTGCCAGCAGTTACTCAAAAGGGCCCGGAAACACCATATATTTT. Protein sequence: CASSYSKGPGNTIYF.

This chain uses TRBV10-3 with TRBJ1-6; D perhaps matches TRBD1 (6 bases). The V gene lost 5 bases and the J gene lost 7 bases, with 15 bases spanning the gap. CDR1 ENHRY and CDR2 SYGVKD come from the germline V gene. The CDR3 contains 15 residues. The CDR3 reads CAISPGALRNSPLHF. CDR3 DNA sequence: TGTGCCATCAGTCCAGGGGCACTCAGAAATTCACCCCTCCACTTT.

The chain uses TRBV3-1 (or the pseudogene TRBV3-2) and TRBJ2-7, with D maybe TRBD1 (6 bases). The germline V gene has CDR1 LGHDT and CDR2 YNNKEL (reference sequence). Deletions cut 3 bases from V and 6 bases from J, with 21 bases between. CDR3 length equals 16 residues. Here the CDR3 reads CASSHPFDGAGVEQYF. CDR3 coding DNA: TGTGCCAGCAGCCACCCGTTTGACGGGGCAGGGGTCGAGCAGTACTTC.

This chain uses TRBV6-5 with TRBJ2-7; possibly TRBD1 for D (6 bases). CDR3 size: 12 residues. CDR1 is MNHEY and CDR2 is SVGAGI in the germline V gene. Trimming cost V 5 bases and J 3 bases, with 8 bases left between them. CDR3: CASSQGYYEQYF. The CDR3 DNA sequence: TGTGCCAGCAGTCAGGGGTACTACGAGCAGTACTTC.

This clone was seen more than once but under ten times. The chain employs TRBV11-2 and TRBJ2-7, with D possibly being TRBD1 (5 bases). The CDR3 totals 13 residues. Trimming left V 0 bases short and J 5 bases short, with 8 bases between. CDR1 and CDR2 (germline): SGHAT, FQNNGV. This CDR3 reads CASSLDRAHEQYF. CDR3 coding DNA: TGTGCCAGCAGCTTAGACAGGGCCCACGAGCAGTACTTC.